The 26 T cell receptor beta chains in this list originate from one sample, sequenced in a study of cytomegalovirus exposure and HLA in healthy donors. With 60 Vbeta and 13 Jbeta primers, the PCR was carried out. TCRdb's copy holds only in-frame clones and misses some; the assay was immunoSEQ multiplex PCR. The data contain around 120,000 clones, approximately 15% of them singletons. Input material: PBMCs. The source of these receptors is a woman younger than 30 in good health and CMV-seronegative.

This clone was recorded a few times. The chain links TRBV6-6 to TRBJ1-3; perhaps TRBD1 as D (5 bases). This CDR3 contains 14 residues. The V and J ends lost 6 bases and 0 bases respectively, with 9 bases between them. Germline loops: CDR1 MNHNY, CDR2 SVGAGI (reference sequence). CDR3 residues: CASSQGFSGNTIYF. DNA of the CDR3: TGTGCCAGCAGCCAGGGATTCTCTGGAAACACCATATATTTT.

This clone was counted a few times. The rearrangement joins TRBV7-6 to TRBJ2-7; 7 bases map to TRBD2. This CDR3 region has 13 residues. Trimming at V came to 5 bases and at J to 3 bases, leaving 4 bases not matched to a gene. Germline V gives CDR1 SGHVS, CDR2 FNYEAQ. The CDR3 sequence: CASSMGGFYEQYF. The CDR3 bases are TGTGCCAGCAGCATGGGGGGGTTCTACGAGCAGTACTTC.

Written as DNA, the CDR3 is TGTGCCAGCAGTGAAGATAGCGGGGGGGGTAGCACAGATACGCAGTATTTT. Translation: CASSEDSGGGSTDTQYF. This chain connects TRBV6-1 to TRBJ2-3, with 11 positions matching TRBD2. Unmatched junction bases numbered 3, after V lost 1 base and J lost 0 bases. This CDR3 contains 17 residues. Germline assignment: CDR1 MNHNS and CDR2 SASEGT.

J is TRBJ2-1 and V is TRBV9; TRBD1 aligns across 7 bases. Trimming removed 4 bases from V and 5 bases from J; junction bases left unmatched: 6. This CDR3 contains 14 residues. Germline assignment: CDR1 SGDLS and CDR2 YYNGEE. The CDR3 bases are TGTGCCAGCAGCACCCGGGACAGCCACAATGAGCAGTTCTTC. Translated, it gives CASSTRDSHNEQFF.

The rearrangement uses TRBV13 and TRBJ1-1; 7 nucleotides agree with TRBD1. V was pared by 4 bases and J by 2 bases, with 4 bases of the junction left unmatched. Germline values: CDR1 PRHDT, CDR2 FYEKMQ (reference sequence). The CDR3 runs to 14 residues. The chain's CDR3 is CASSYNRGNTEAFF. The CDR3 region has the DNA TGTGCCAGCAGCTATAACAGGGGAAACACTGAAGCTTTCTTT.

In this sample, this clone turned up a few times. The chain employs TRBV6-1 and TRBJ2-7, with TRBD2 matching over 11 bases. CDR1 is MNHNS, CDR2 SASEGT, per germline. The CDR3 length is 13 residues. Trimming cost V 6 bases and J 4 bases; bases outside gene matches: 2. CDR3 amino acids: CASSSSGRYEQYF. For the CDR3, the DNA is TGTGCCAGCAGCTCTAGCGGGAGGTACGAGCAGTACTTC.

This chain joins TRBV15 and TRBJ2-3, with D possibly matching TRBD1 (7 bases). The CDR3 consists of 15 residues. Germline V CDR1 and CDR2: LNHNV, YYDKDF (reference sequence). V lost 1 base and J 1 base, leaving 9 bases between the germline ends. The CDR3 coding sequence is TGTGCCACCAGCAGAGGCGGGACAGGCACAGATACGCAGTATTTT. It codes for CATSRGGTGTDTQYF.

The chain is built from TRBV7-9 and TRBJ2-2; 8 bases line up with TRBD2. Germline values: CDR1 SEHNR, CDR2 FQNEAQ (reference sequence). The CDR3 totals 14 residues. V dropped 6 bases and J dropped 7; count of bases not matched to a gene: 7. The CDR3 region has the DNA TGTGCCAGCAGACCCGGGGGGGCGGTCGGGGAGCTGTTTTTT. Amino acid sequence: CASRPGGAVGELFF. The full variable domain, its missing parts supplied by reference TRBV7-9 and TRBJ2-2, is DTGVSQNPRHKITKRGQNVTFRCDPISEHNRLYWYRQTLGQGPEFLTYFQNEAQLEKSRLLSDRFSAERPKGSFSTLEIQRTEQGDSAMYLCASRPGGAVGELFFGEGSRLTVL.

This clone was observed a handful of times. Other DNA sequences in this sample translate to the same CDR3. The J gene is TRBJ2-2, the V gene TRBV6-1; 8 bases agree with TRBD2. Germline CDR1 reads MNHNS; CDR2 reads SASEGT. The CDR3 covers 15 residues. Trimming took 0 bases from V and 6 from J; bases not matched to a gene: 3. CDR3 coding DNA: TGTGCCAGCAGTGAAGCCGCGGGGGGTCCCGGGGAGCTGTTTTTT. This encodes CASSEAAGGPGELFF.

This clone was seen only a few times. This sequence joins TRBV10-3 and TRBJ2-3, with TRBD2 matching over 9 bases. V dropped 8 bases and J dropped 2; count of bases not matched to a gene: 8. Germline CDR1 and CDR2: ENHRY and SYGVKD. The CDR3 runs 15 residues. DNA of the CDR3: TGTGCCATCGGTCCTAGCGGGGACCCCACAGATACGCAGTATTTT. Protein: CAIGPSGDPTDTQYF.

This clone was detected only a few times. V is TRBV15 and J is TRBJ2-7, with 9 bases identical to TRBD1. The junction had 9 bases not matched to a gene; V was cut back by 0 bases and J by 12 bases. Germline V gives CDR1 LNHNV, CDR2 YYDKDF (reference sequence). The CDR3 has 14 residues. The DNA of the CDR3 is TGTGCCACCAGCAGAGAAGTGGGACAGGGTAGGACGTACTTC. It yields the protein CATSREVGQGRTYF.

This clone has just a few counts. The chain employs TRBV5-1 and TRBJ2-5, with 9 nucleotides matching TRBD2. J was trimmed by 5 bases and V by 4 bases; bases with no gene match: 12. The CDR3 covers 16 residues. Germline CDR1 is SGHRS and CDR2 is YFSETQ. The CDR3, as DNA: TGCGCCAGCAGCCCCCGAGCGGGAGGAGGTCGTGAGACCCAGTACTTC. This translates into CASSPRAGGGRETQYF. Full variable domain (missing parts from reference TRBV5-1 and TRBJ2-5): KAGVTQTPRYLIKTRGQQVTLSCSPISGHRSVSWYQQTPGQGLQFLFEYFSETQRNKGNFPGRFSGRQFSNSRSEMNVSTLELGDSALYLCASSPRAGGGRETQYFGPGTRLLVL.

The chain carries TRBV5-1 and TRBJ1-2; D might be TRBD1 (6 bases). This CDR3 has 13 amino acids. CDR1 is SGHRS and CDR2 is YFSETQ in the germline V gene. Between the trimmed V and J ends, which lost 2 bases and 2 bases, there was a span of 7 bases. CDR3 amino acids: CASSFGQNYGYTF. The CDR3 coding sequence is TGCGCCAGCAGCTTCGGACAGAACTATGGCTACACCTTC.

The chain is built from TRBV5-1 and TRBJ2-5; TRBD2 matches at 8 bases. CDR1 is SGHRS, CDR2 YFSETQ, per germline. CDR3 length equals 15 residues. The V and J ends lost 3 bases and 2 bases, in that order; junction bases with no gene match: 6. This CDR3 is CASSSGLGRQETQYF. The CDR3 nucleotides read TGCGCCAGCAGCTCGGGACTAGGGAGGCAAGAGACCCAGTACTTC.

This sequence joins TRBV28 and TRBJ1-2, with D possibly TRBD1 on 6 matching bases. The CDR3 covers 15 residues. Germline V gene lookup returns CDR1 MDHEN and CDR2 SYDVKM. Between the trimmed V and J ends, which lost 7 bases and 2 bases, there was a span of 17 bases. CDR3 loop: CASKTTGTINYGYTF. As DNA, the CDR3 is TGTGCCAGCAAAACGACAGGTACTATCAACTATGGCTACACCTTC.

The V and J genes are TRBV15 and TRBJ2-7; 7 bases fit TRBD1. Germline lookup yields CDR1 LNHNV and CDR2 YYDKDF (reference sequence). With 2 bases clipped from V and 3 bases from J, the junction kept 7 bases outside the gene matches. The CDR3 covers 15 residues. Here the CDR3 reads CATSRPRQGSYEQYF. CDR3 coding DNA: TGTGCCACCAGCAGACCCCGACAGGGTAGCTACGAGCAGTACTTC.

The chain couples TRBV5-8 to TRBJ2-5, with 8 bases fitting TRBD1. Germline V gene lookup returns CDR1 SGHTS and CDR2 YDEGEE. Trimming took 0 bases from V and 7 from J; bases not matched to a gene: 8. The CDR3 has 15 residues. CDR3 DNA: TGTGCCAGCAGCTTGGGCCAGGGGGCGCGGGGGACCCAGTACTTC. This sequence encodes CASSLGQGARGTQYF.

The chain is built from TRBV4-1 and TRBJ2-5; 7 bases fit TRBD2. The ends lost 0 bases at V and 5 bases at J; junction bases unmatched: 9. This CDR3 is built from 16 residues. Germline V gene sequence: CDR1 MGHRA, CDR2 YSYEKL. This chain's CDR3 is CASSQDESGGWETQYF. The CDR3 DNA is TGCGCCAGCAGCCAAGATGAGTCCGGGGGGTGGGAGACCCAGTACTTC.

In its sample, this clone was seen a few times. V and J are TRBV2 and TRBJ1-4; D is perhaps TRBD1 (6 bases). This CDR3 has 13 amino acids. Per the germline V gene, CDR1 is SNHLY and CDR2 is FYNNEI. Trimming cost V 8 bases and J 6 bases, with 13 bases left between them. CDR3 in amino acids: CASDRRWDEKLFF. The DNA of the CDR3 is TGTGCCAGCGACAGGCGATGGGATGAAAAACTGTTTTTT. Variable domain in full (rest from reference TRBV2 and TRBJ1-4): EPEVTQTPSHQVTQMGQEVILRCVPISNHLYFYWYRQILGQKVEFLVSFYNNEISEKSEIFDDQFSVERPDGSNFTLKIRSTKLEDSAMYFCASDRRWDEKLFFGSGTQLSVL.

Here the CDR3 reads CSVEATGQGYEQYF. CDR3 nucleotides: TGCAGCGTTGAGGCCACGGGACAGGGCTACGAGCAGTACTTC. This chain connects TRBV29-1 to TRBJ2-5; 9 nucleotides align to TRBD1. The DNA matches TRBJ2-7 better at its end, which makes the J call doubtful. The CDR3 length is 14 residues. In germline, CDR1 is SQVTM, CDR2 ANQGSEA.

This clone was picked up a small number of times. V usage is TRBV5-8 and J usage is TRBJ2-3; a possible D gene is TRBD2 (5 bases). Between the trimmed V and J ends, which lost 1 base and 6 bases, there was a span of 12 bases. The germline V gene has CDR1 SGHTS and CDR2 YDEGEE. CDR3 length equals 14 residues. Here the CDR3 reads CASSLRLPADTQYF. The CDR3 DNA follows: TGTGCCAGCAGCTTGCGACTACCAGCGGATACGCAGTATTTT.

This sequence joins TRBV9 and TRBJ2-3; D may be TRBD2 (5 bases). The germline CDR1 and CDR2 sequences are SGDLS and YYNGEE. CDR3 length: 14 amino acids. The V end was cut by 0 bases, the J end by 3 bases, with 8 bases between. The CDR3 DNA is TGTGCCAGCAGCGTAGAGGGAGCGACAGATACGCAGTATTTT. Protein sequence: CASSVEGATDTQYF.

This clone was seen only a few times. The rearrangement joins TRBV5-1 to TRBJ2-1; 12 bases align to TRBD2. After removal of 4 bases from V and 0 bases from J, the junction contained 2 bases not matched to a gene. The CDR3 has 16 residues. Germline CDR1 reads SGHRS; CDR2 reads YFSETQ. CDR3 loop: CASSRTSGVSYNEQFF. CDR3 DNA sequence: TGCGCCAGCAGCAGGACTAGCGGGGTCTCCTACAATGAGCAGTTCTTC.

The V gene is TRBV19, the J gene TRBJ2-7; 8 nucleotides agree with TRBD2. The CDR3 length is 15 residues. The V gene's germline CDR1 is LNHDA and CDR2 SQIVND (reference sequence). With V trimmed by 5 bases and J by 6 bases, 12 bases remained unmatched. The CDR3, as DNA: TGTGCCAGTAGTGCACCCGGGACTAGTAGTCGCGAGCAGTACTTC. This codes for CASSAPGTSSREQYF.

The genes are TRBV10-1 and TRBJ2-7, with 7 bases that match TRBD2. V was clipped by 0 bases and J by 6 bases; unmatched bases: 2. Germline CDR1 and CDR2: WNHNN and SYGVQD (reference sequence). This CDR3 comprises 13 residues. DNA of the CDR3: TGCGCCAGCAGTGAGTCCAAGCGGGGCGAGCAGTACTTC. It encodes CASSESKRGEQYF.

In this sample, this clone turned up a few times. The chain couples TRBV4-3 to TRBJ2-2, with 9 bases fitting TRBD2. V was clipped by 3 bases and J by 1 base; unmatched bases: 6. The CDR3 totals 17 residues. Germline CDR1 is LGHNA and CDR2 is YSLEER. The CDR3 region is CASSHGIAGVNTGELFF. The CDR3 nucleotides are TGCGCCAGCAGCCATGGGATAGCGGGGGTGAACACCGGGGAGCTGTTTTTT.